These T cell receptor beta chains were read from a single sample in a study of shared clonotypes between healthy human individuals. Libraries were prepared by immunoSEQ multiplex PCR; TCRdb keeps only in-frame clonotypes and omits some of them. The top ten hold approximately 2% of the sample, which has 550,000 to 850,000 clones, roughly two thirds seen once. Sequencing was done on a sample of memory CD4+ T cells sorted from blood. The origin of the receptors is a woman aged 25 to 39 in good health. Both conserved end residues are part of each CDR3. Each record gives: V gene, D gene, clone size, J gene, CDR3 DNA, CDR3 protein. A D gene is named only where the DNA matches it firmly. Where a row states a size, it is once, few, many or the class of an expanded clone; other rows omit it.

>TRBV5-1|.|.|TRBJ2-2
TGCGCCAGTTGTGTAGGGACGAACACCGGGGAGCTGTTTTTT
CASCVGTNTGELFF
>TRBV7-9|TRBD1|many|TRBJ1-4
TGTGCCAGCAGCCCGACAGGGTCCGGTGAAAAACTGTTTTTT
CASSPTGSGEKLFF
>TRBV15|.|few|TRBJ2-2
TGTGCCACCAGCAGAGATCAGGGGGGCCTACTGAACACCGGGGAGCTGTTTTTT
CATSRDQGGLLNTGELFF
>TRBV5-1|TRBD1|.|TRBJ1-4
TGCGCCAGCAGCCCGGGACAGGGAAGAGAAAAACTGTTTTTT
CASSPGQGREKLFF
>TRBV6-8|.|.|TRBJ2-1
TGTGCCAGCAGGACTAACCCTAGGGATGAGCAGTTCTTC
CASRTNPRDEQFF
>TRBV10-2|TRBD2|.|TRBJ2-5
TGCGCCAGCAGTGAGTCGGGGACTAGTGGGAGAGAGACCCAGTACTTC
CASSESGTSGRETQYF
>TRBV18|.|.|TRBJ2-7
TGTGCCAGCTCACGGTCAGAGGGGGAAGACTACGAGCAGTACTTC
CASSRSEGEDYEQYF
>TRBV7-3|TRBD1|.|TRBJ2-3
TGTGCCAGCAGCCATTATCCCGCCCCGGGACAGATCACAGATACGCAGTATTTT
CASSHYPAPGQITDTQYF
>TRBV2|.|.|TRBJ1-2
TGTGCCAGCAGAGGGGAGTTAACGGACTATGGCTACACCTTC
CASRGELTDYGYTF
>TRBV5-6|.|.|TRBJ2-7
TGTGCCAGCAGCTTGATAGGCAGGACCTCGGGCGAGCAGTACTTC
CASSLIGRTSGEQYF
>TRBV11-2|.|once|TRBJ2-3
TGTGCCAGCAGCTCCGACACAGATACGCAGTATTTT
CASSSDTDTQYF
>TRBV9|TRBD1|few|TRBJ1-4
TGTGCCAGCAGCGTAGCTGGGACAGGAGATGAAAAACTGTTTTTT
CASSVAGTGDEKLFF
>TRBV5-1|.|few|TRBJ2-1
TGCGCCAGCAGCGCGGGCGGCCCTAACCACAATGAGCAGTTCTTC
CASSAGGPNHNEQFF
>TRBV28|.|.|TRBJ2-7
TGTGCCAGCAGTTCGTGGGACGGCTACGAGCAGTACTTC
CASSSWDGYEQYF
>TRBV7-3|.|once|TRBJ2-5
TGTGCCAGCAGCGAAGGACACTTCCCTCAAGAGACCCAGTACTTC
CASSEGHFPQETQYF
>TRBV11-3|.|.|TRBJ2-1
TGTGCCAGCAGCTCGCGTGATGAGCAGTTCTTC
CASSSRDEQFF
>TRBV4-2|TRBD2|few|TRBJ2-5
TGTGCCAGCAGCCAAAGACCCCAGACTAGCACGTTGGAGACCCAGTACTTC
CASSQRPQTSTLETQYF
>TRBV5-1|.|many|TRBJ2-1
TGCGCCAGCAGCCCGGACTCGAGCTCCTACAATGAGCAGTTCTTC
CASSPDSSSYNEQFF
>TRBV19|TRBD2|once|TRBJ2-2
TGTGCCAGTAGATCATCCGGGGGGACCGGGGAGCTGTTTTTT
CASRSSGGTGELFF
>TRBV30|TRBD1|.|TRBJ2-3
TGTGCCTGGAGTTTAGGGGGCGGGCCCAAGTATTTT
CAWSLGGGPKYF
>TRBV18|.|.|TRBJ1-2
TGTGCCAGCTCCCTAGACCGACGGGGTGGATATGGCTACACCTTC
CASSLDRRGGYGYTF
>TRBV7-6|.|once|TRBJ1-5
TGTGCCAGCAGCTTAGAAGTAGGTCAGCCCCAGCATTTT
CASSLEVGQPQHF
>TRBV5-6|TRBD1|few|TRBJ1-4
TGTGCCAGCAGCTCGGGAAGGACAGGGCCATTACAAGAGGGAAAACTGTTTTTT
CASSSGRTGPLQEGKLFF
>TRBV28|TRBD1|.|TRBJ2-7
TGTGCCAGTACAGGGGACCTATTCTACGAGCAGTACTTC
CASTGDLFYEQYF
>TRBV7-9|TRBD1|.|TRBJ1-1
TGTGCCAGCAGCCTAAGGGGGACAGGGATAATTTTCTTT
CASSLRGTGIIFF
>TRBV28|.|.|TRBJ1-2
TGTGCCAGCACCCGGCCCACCGACTATGGCTACACCTTC
CASTRPTDYGYTF
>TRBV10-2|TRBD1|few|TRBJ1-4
TGCGCCAGCAGAAGGGGGCCAACGGTTAATGAAAAACTGTTTTTT
CASRRGPTVNEKLFF
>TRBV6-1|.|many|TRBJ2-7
TGTGCCAGCAGTGTACAGAGTCAGAACTACGAGCAGTACTTC
CASSVQSQNYEQYF
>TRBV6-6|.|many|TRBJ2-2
TGTGCCAGCAGTTACTCGTTGGAGACCGGGGAGCTGTTTTTT
CASSYSLETGELFF
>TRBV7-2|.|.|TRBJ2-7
TGTGCCAGCAGCTTAGGCAGGGGTACCTACGAGCAGTACTTC
CASSLGRGTYEQYF
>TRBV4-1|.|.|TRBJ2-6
TGCGCCAGCAGCCAAGATCGAACCTCTGGGGCCAACGTCCTGACTTTC
CASSQDRTSGANVLTF
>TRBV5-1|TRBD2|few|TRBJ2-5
TGCGCCAGCAGCTGGAGCGGGAGGGCCGGAGAGACCCAGTACTTC
CASSWSGRAGETQYF
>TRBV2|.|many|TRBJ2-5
TGTGCCAGCAGTCTTGGGGACGCCCCCTCGATGGAGTACTTC
CASSLGDAPSMEYF
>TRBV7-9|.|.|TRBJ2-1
TGTGCCAGCAGCTTGGTCGGTAATGAGCAGTTCTTC
CASSLVGNEQFF
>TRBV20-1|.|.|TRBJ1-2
TGCAGTGCAAAACTTGACGGCTACACCTTC
CSAKLDGYTF
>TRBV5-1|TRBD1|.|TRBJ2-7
TGCGCCAGCAGCGAACAGGGGGCGTTGGGCGAGCAGTACTTC
CASSEQGALGEQYF
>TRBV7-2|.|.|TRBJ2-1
TGTGCCAGCAGCCGGACGGCGAGCTCCTACAATGAGCAGTTCTTC
CASSRTASSYNEQFF
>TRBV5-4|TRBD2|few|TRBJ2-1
TGTGCCAGCAGCTACGGACTAGCGGGAGGGCCGGCCAATGAGCAGTTCTTC
CASSYGLAGGPANEQFF
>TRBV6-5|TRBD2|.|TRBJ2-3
TGTGCCAGCAGTTACCTTAGCGGGAGCGGCACAGATACGCAGTATTTT
CASSYLSGSGTDTQYF